This T cell receptor (beta chain) was captured by sequencing in a study of T-cell memory formation after mild COVID-19. General study results and limits: Chiefly within CM and EM were the contracting CD4+ clones; CD8+ ones were within EMRA. A balance of CD4 and CD8 characterized clones contracting day 15 to 85, whereas later expanders leaned CD4+.

In regard to this clonotype: Its antigen is still unknown.

TCRdb processed the 5' RACE reads anew with MiXCR; each CDR3 protein has one entry. This table holds about 16,000 distinct CDR3 sequences, 20% to 30% found once. The CDR3 has 15 residues. Trimming removed 5 bases from V and 3 bases from J, with 16 bases in between. CDR1 and CDR2 (germline): MNHEY, SMNVEV (reference sequence). This sequence joins TRBV27 and TRBJ1-2; D may be TRBD1 (5 bases). The sample taken for sequencing was PBMCs or a T cell subset sorted from them (not recorded which). This receptor was obtained from a young man who had mild COVID-19 (a few samples of this study predate the infection). Cell type and time point are not known. The chain's CDR3 is CASSAGGGVYYGYTF. CDR3 in DNA: TGTGCCAGCAGTGCTGGGGGGGGAGTCTACTATGGCTACACCTTC.